Below are 15 T cell receptor beta chains sequenced from a single sample in a study of molecular identifiers for immune sequencing clone quantification. TCRdb redid the calling of the PCR reads with MiXCR, one entry per CDR3 protein. The repertoire has 460,000 or so distinct CDR3 sequences, roughly 24% of them found once; the top ten carry around 0.78%. Sequenced input: naive CD8+ T cells from blood, with Jurkat cell RNA spiked in. Subset in this sample: FACS-sorted CD8+CD4-CCR7+CD45RA+ naive T cells. Receptors were obtained from a human donor in good health. Some libraries in this study had Jurkat cell RNA spiked in.

This clonotype occurred many times. The chain has TRBV20-1 and TRBJ2-4; D not certain. Germline V gene lookup returns CDR1 DFQATT and CDR2 SNEGSKA (reference sequence). The CDR3 runs 13 residues. V shed 7 bases and J shed 5 bases, with 15 bases lying between them. The CDR3 DNA is TGCAGTGTTAAAACGCGGACCGAAAACATTCAGTACTTC. The encoded protein is CSVKTRTENIQYF.

This clonotype was picked up a small number of times. Without the conserved terminal phenylalanine or tryptophan, this CDR3 likely stems from a read error. This chain connects TRBV19 to TRBJ2-6; D may be TRBD1 (5 bases). V lost 10 bases, J lost 0 bases, and 13 bases lay in between. The CDR3 runs 15 residues. CDR1 is LNHDA and CDR2 is SQIVND in the germline V gene (reference sequence). For the CDR3, the DNA is TGTGCCACAAGGGGTAGGAGCTCTGGGGCCAACGTCCTGACTTCC. Its translation is CATRGRSSGANVLTS.

In this sample, this clonotype turned up a few times. The CDR3 loop is CASSLNMFSTDTQYF. The CDR3 nucleotides are TGTGCCAGCAGCTTGAACATGTTTAGCACAGATACGCAGTATTTT. The chain carries TRBV11-2 and TRBJ2-3; D ambiguous. This CDR3 is built from 15 residues. Germline V gene sequence: CDR1 SGHAT, CDR2 FQNNGV. V was trimmed by 3 bases and J by 0 bases, leaving 10 bases between them.

On this clonotype: A read error may produce the germline difference seen at one junction end. This sequence joins TRBV5-1 and TRBJ2-5; a weak D match, TRBD2 (6 bases). Germline assignment: CDR1 SGHRS and CDR2 YFSETQ. This CDR3 comprises 16 residues. CDR3 sequence: CASSIRDGGPQETRYF. The DNA of the CDR3 is TGCGCCAGCAGCATCCGGGACGGAGGGCCACAAGAGACCCGGTACTTC.

In this sample, this clonotype turned up once. A much larger clone lies one base from this, so it may be a read error. The chain recombines TRBV20-1 with TRBJ2-7; either TRBD1 or TRBD2 may fit D (5 bases each). The CDR3 extends over 14 amino acids. Germline assignment: CDR1 DFQATT and CDR2 SNEGSKA (reference sequence). This CDR3 reads CSDRDMVGGYEQYF. CDR3 nucleotide sequence: TGCAGTGATAGAGATATGGTTGGGGGCTACGAGCAGTACTTC.

This clonotype was seen many times. The V call is TRBV5-1, the J call TRBJ2-5, with 7 bases that match TRBD1. J gave up 1 base and V 3 bases, and 9 bases lay outside the gene matches. There are 16 residues in the CDR3. Germline-derived CDR1 and CDR2 are SGHRS and YFSETQ. CDR3: CASSSRLGQSQETQYF. CDR3 sequence (DNA): TGCGCCAGCAGCTCGCGCCTGGGACAGAGCCAAGAGACCCAGTACTTC.

This rearrangement joins TRBV15 to TRBJ2-7, with no clear D. The germline V gene has CDR1 LNHNV and CDR2 YYDKDF (reference sequence). V was clipped by 5 bases and J by 2 bases, with 7 bases between them. The CDR3 is 12 residues long. CDR3 DNA: TGTGCCACCAGCCTTGGCCCCTACGAGCAGTACTTC. Translation: CATSLGPYEQYF.

As DNA, the CDR3 is TGCAGTGCTAGAGATACATCTAGCGGGGCCCCCAGGGGTACAGATACGCAGTATTTT. Translated, it gives CSARDTSSGAPRGTDTQYF. This sequence joins TRBV20-1 and TRBJ2-3, with TRBD2 matching 9 bases. Trimming took 0 bases from V and 3 from J; bases not matched to a gene: 16. Germline lookup yields CDR1 DFQATT and CDR2 SNEGSKA (reference sequence). This CDR3 comprises 19 residues.

To note about this clonotype: This may arise from a read error, as a much more abundant clone is one base away. The rearrangement joins TRBV6-6 to TRBJ2-1, with 10 bases fitting TRBD1. CDR1 MNHNY and CDR2 SVGAGI come from the germline V gene (reference sequence). CDR3 size: 13 residues. Written as DNA, the CDR3 is TGTGCCAGCAGTTACGTGACAGGGGGCGAGCGGTTCTTC. It yields the protein CASSYVTGGERFF.

The count of this clonotype is one. A junction boundary mismatches the germline segment, possibly from a read error. The rearrangement links TRBV9 to TRBJ2-2, with 7 bases that match TRBD2. This CDR3 is built from 17 residues. In germline, CDR1 is SGDLS, CDR2 YYNGEE. In DNA, the CDR3 is TGTGCCAGCAGCGTAACCACTAGCGTCACGAACACCGGGGAGCTGTCTTTT. Amino acids: CASSVTTSVTNTGELSF.

The table lists this clonotype with many counts. The chain couples TRBV7-9 to TRBJ2-3, with TRBD2 matching over 7 bases. This CDR3 has 14 residues. V dropped 5 bases and J dropped 0; count of bases not matched to a gene: 2. Germline CDR1 SEHNR, CDR2 FQNEAQ (reference sequence). CDR3 in amino acids: CASSHSGSTDTQYF. The CDR3 DNA is TGTGCCAGCAGCCATAGCGGGAGCACAGATACGCAGTATTTT.

This clonotype has at least ten counts. The DNA for the CDR3 is TGCGCCAGCAGCCCAAATCCTAGCGTAGAGACCCAGTACTTC. Protein sequence: CASSPNPSVETQYF. This rearrangement joins TRBV5-1 to TRBJ2-5, with D maybe TRBD2 (6 bases). Trimming removed 4 bases from V and 4 bases from J, with 14 bases in between. Germline loops: CDR1 SGHRS, CDR2 YFSETQ. The CDR3 spans 14 residues.

Only a few counts were recorded for this clonotype. The chain joins TRBV7-6 to TRBJ2-7; TRBD1 agrees at 8 bases. The CDR3 has 16 residues. CDR1 SGHVS and CDR2 FNYEAQ come from the germline V gene. J lost 0 bases, V lost 5 bases, and 9 bases had no gene match. The CDR3 spells CASSIGTGQSSYEQYF. CDR3 bases: TGTGCCAGCAGCATCGGGACAGGTCAAAGCTCCTACGAGCAGTACTTC.

The rearrangement uses TRBV4-3 and TRBJ1-2; 10 bases match TRBD1. This CDR3 spans 15 amino acids. The ends lost 1 base at V and 6 bases at J; junction bases unmatched: 5. CDR1 and CDR2 from the germline V gene are LGHNA and YSLEER. DNA of the CDR3: TGCGCCAGCAGCCAAGCGTGGGGACAGGGGCATGGCTACACCTTC. This gives the protein CASSQAWGQGHGYTF.

This clonotype occurred many times. The rearrangement links TRBV28 to TRBJ1-1, with D unclear. Between the trimmed V and J ends, which lost 1 base and 0 bases, there was a span of 9 bases. The CDR3 spans 15 residues. Germline assignment: CDR1 MDHEN and CDR2 SYDVKM. The DNA of the CDR3 is TGTGCCAGCAGTTTATTCAGGTACATGAACACTGAAGCTTTCTTT. It is translated as CASSLFRYMNTEAFF.